This T cell receptor (beta chain) was retrieved from a study of PD-1 blockade in mismatch repair-deficient tumors. Overall study context: Patients had 11 to 13 mismatch repair-deficient cancer types and were previously treated and progressing.

Sequencing used immunoSEQ multiplex PCR; TCRdb keeps in-frame clones, though not all of them. The data contain under 20,000 clones, about 86% of them singletons. The V and J ends lost 4 bases and 3 bases, in that order; junction bases with no gene match: 8. CDR3 length equals 18 residues. CDR1 and CDR2 (germline): SGHKS, YYEKEE (reference sequence). All patients were mismatch repair deficient, assessed by either PCR or immunohistochemistry. This clone appeared a single time. The specimen was PBMCs, collected 4 weeks after starting pembrolizumab. The sequence was collected from an adult with mismatch repair-deficient cancer. The chain recombines TRBV5-5 with TRBJ2-1; 15 bases map to TRBD2. The CDR3 is CASSRGLAGGPFYNEQFF. CDR3 sequence (DNA): TGTGCCAGCAGCCGCGGACTAGCGGGAGGGCCGTTCTACAATGAGCAGTTCTTC.